The rows below give T cell receptor beta chains drawn from one sample of a study of graft-versus-host responses after intestinal transplantation. This table comes from immunoSEQ multiplex PCR, and its TCRdb copy is limited to in-frame clones, with some not included. The data contain under 95,000 clones, roughly nine tenths of them singletons. These receptors have no known antigen. The sequencing here drew on unstimulated CD4+ T cells sorted from spleen or lymph node cells, taken before transplant. The receptors stem from a human donor who was the organ donor for an intestinal transplant. CDR3s leave out the opening cysteine and the closing phenylalanine or tryptophan. The order of the fields is J gene, V gene, CDR3 protein.

TRBJ1-5,TRBV23-1,ASQAVQANQPQH
TRBJ2-7,TRBV27,ASNRGGAKTYEQY
TRBJ2-7,TRBV20-1,SATRGHEQY
TRBJ2-7,TRBV5-1,ASSLAAQGIHEQY
TRBJ2-4,TRBV5-4,ASSRDGSRSGDIQY
TRBJ2-7,TRBV2,ASRTSGSEQY
TRBJ2-1,TRBV7-2,ASSPAGTGFNEQF
TRBJ1-6,TRBV6-1,ASGNSPLH
TRBJ2-5,TRBV11-2,ASSFGRVGTQY
TRBJ2-7,TRBV7-2,ASSSGAGTGFHEQY
TRBJ1-1,TRBV7-2,ASSFLRDTEAF
TRBJ2-5,TRBV29-1,SVRSYGREGLRGETQY
TRBJ1-6,TRBV7-2,ASSPFGQESPLH
TRBJ2-1,TRBV5-5,ASSYIAPQGLAGREQF
TRBJ2-3,TRBV2,ASGPTWQY
TRBJ2-7,TRBV2,ASRGGTSGPPYEQY
TRBJ2-7,TRBV28,ASNRLAEYEQY